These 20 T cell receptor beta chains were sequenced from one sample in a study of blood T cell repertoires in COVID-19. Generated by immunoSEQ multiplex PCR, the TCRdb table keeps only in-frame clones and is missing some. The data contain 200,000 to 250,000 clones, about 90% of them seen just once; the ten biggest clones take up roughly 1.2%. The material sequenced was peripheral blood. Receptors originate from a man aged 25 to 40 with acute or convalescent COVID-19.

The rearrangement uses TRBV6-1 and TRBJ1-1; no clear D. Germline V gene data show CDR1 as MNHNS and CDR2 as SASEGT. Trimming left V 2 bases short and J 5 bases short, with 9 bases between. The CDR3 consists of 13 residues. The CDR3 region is CASSERPGTEAFF. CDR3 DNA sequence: TGTGCCAGCAGTGAACGGCCCGGGACTGAAGCTTTCTTT.

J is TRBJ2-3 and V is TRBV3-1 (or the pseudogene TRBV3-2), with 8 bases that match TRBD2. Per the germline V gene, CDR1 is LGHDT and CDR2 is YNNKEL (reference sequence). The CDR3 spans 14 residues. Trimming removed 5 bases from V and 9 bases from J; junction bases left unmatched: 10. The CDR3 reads CASSERAGGNTQYF. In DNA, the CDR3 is TGTGCCAGCAGCGAAAGGGCGGGAGGTAACACGCAGTATTTT.

CDR3 nucleotide sequence: TGTGCCAGCCACGGGACTAGCGGGGGGCACTACAATGAGCAGTTCTTC. It encodes CASHGTSGGHYNEQFF. The J gene is TRBJ2-1, the V gene TRBV27; 15 positions agree with TRBD2. The CDR3 spans 16 residues. Trimming took 8 bases from V and 3 from J; bases not matched to a gene: 5. Germline CDR1 and CDR2: MNHEY and SMNVEV (reference sequence).

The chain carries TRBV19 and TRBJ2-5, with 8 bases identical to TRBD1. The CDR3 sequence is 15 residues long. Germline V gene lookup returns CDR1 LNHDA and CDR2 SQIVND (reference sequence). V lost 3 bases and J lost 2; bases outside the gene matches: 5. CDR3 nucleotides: TGTGCCAGTAGTATGGGAGACAGGGGTCAAGAGACCCAGTACTTC. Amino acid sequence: CASSMGDRGQETQYF.

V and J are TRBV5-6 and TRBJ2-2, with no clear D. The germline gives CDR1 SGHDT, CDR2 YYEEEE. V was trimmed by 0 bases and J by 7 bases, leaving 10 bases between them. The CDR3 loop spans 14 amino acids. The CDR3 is CASSLGPLDGELFF. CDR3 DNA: TGTGCCAGCAGCTTGGGGCCGCTAGACGGGGAGCTGTTTTTT. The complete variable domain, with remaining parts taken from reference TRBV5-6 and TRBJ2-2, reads DAGVTQSPTHLIKTRGQQVTLRCSPKSGHDTVSWYQQALGQGPQFIFQYYEEEERQRGNFPDRFSGHQFPNYSSELNVNALLLGDSALYLCASSLGPLDGELFFGEGSRLTVL.

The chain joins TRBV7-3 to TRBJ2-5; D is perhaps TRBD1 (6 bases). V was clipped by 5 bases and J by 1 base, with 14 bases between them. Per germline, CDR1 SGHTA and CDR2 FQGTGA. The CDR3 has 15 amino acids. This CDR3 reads CASSPQGLVQETQYF. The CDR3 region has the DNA TGTGCCAGCAGCCCACAGGGTCTGGTCCAAGAGACCCAGTACTTC. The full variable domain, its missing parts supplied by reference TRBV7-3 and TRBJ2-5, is GAGVSQTPSNKVTEKGKYVELRCDPISGHTALYWYRQSLGQGPEFLIYFQGTGAADDSGLPNDRFFAVRPEGSVSTLKIQRTERGDSAVYLCASSPQGLVQETQYFGPGTRLLVL.

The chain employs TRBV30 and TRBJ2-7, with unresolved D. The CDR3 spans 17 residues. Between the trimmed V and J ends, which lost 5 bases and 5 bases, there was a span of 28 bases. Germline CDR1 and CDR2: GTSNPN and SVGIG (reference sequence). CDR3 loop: CAWDPPRLESPVDEQYF. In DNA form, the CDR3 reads TGTGCCTGGGACCCCCCCAGGTTAGAATCACCCGTCGACGAGCAGTACTTC.

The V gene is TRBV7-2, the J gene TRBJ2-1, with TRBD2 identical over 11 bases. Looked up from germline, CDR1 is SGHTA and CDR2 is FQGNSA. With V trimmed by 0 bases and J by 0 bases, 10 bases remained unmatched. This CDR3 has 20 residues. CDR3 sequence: CASSLARSSGRRSSYNEQFF. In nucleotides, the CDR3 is TGTGCCAGCAGCTTAGCGCGGTCTAGCGGGAGGAGGAGCTCCTACAATGAGCAGTTCTTC.

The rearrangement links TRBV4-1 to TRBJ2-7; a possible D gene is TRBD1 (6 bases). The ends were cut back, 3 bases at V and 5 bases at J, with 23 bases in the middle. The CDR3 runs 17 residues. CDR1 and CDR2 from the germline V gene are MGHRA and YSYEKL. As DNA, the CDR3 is TGCGCCAGCAGCCAGGGCCTTGTCAGGGGAAATTTCAACGAGCAGTACTTC. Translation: CASSQGLVRGNFNEQYF.

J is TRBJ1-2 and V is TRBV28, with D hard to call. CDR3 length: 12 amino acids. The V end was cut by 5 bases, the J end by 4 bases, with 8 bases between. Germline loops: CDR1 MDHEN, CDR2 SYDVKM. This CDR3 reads CASSLKSYGYTF. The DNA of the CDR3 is TGTGCCAGCAGTCTTAAATCCTATGGCTACACCTTC.

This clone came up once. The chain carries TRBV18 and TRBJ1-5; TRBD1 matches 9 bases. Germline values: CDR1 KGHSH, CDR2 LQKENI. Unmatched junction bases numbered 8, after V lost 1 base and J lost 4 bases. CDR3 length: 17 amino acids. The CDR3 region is CASSPRAGTGRNQPQHF. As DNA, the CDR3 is TGTGCCAGCTCACCACGAGCCGGGACAGGGCGGAATCAGCCCCAGCATTTT.

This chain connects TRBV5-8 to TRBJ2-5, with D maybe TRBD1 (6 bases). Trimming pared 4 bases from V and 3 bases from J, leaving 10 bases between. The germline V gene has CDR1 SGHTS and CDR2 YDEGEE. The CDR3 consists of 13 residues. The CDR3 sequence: CASSTRGKETQYF. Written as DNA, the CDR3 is TGTGCCAGCAGCACCAGGGGTAAAGAGACCCAGTACTTC. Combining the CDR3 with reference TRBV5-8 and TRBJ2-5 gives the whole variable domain EAGVTQSPTHLIKTRGQQATLRCSPISGHTSVYWYQQALGLGLQFLLWYDEGEERNRGNFPPRFSGRQFPNYSSELNVNALELEDSALYLCASSTRGKETQYFGPGTRLLVL.

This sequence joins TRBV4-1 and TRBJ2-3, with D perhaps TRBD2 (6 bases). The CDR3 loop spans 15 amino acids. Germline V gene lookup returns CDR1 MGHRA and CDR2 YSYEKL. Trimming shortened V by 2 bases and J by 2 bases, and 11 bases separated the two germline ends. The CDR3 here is CASSQPGANTDTQYF. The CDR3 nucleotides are TGCGCCAGCAGCCAACCGGGAGCCAACACAGATACGCAGTATTTT.

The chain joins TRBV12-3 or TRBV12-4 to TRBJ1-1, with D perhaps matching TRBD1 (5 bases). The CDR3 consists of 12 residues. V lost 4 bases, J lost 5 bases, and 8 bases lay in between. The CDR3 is CASSSRGTEAFF. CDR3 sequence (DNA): TGTGCCAGCAGTTCTCGGGGGACTGAAGCTTTCTTT.

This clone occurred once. The CDR3 sequence: CASNLLQGPETQYF. DNA of the CDR3: TGCGCCAGCAACCTCCTTCAGGGGCCCGAGACCCAGTACTTC. The chain combines TRBV5-1 with TRBJ2-5; D possibly corresponds to TRBD1 (6 bases). The CDR3 is made up of 14 amino acids. The germline V and J ends were trimmed by 6 bases and 5 bases, with 17 bases remaining between them. Germline values: CDR1 SGHRS, CDR2 YFSETQ.

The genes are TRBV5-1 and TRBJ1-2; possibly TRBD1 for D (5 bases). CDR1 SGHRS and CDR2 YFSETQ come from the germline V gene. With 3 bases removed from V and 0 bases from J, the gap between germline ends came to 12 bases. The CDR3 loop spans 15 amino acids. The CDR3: CASSSRQSANYGYTF. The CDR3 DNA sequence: TGCGCCAGCAGCTCGCGACAGAGCGCTAACTATGGCTACACCTTC.

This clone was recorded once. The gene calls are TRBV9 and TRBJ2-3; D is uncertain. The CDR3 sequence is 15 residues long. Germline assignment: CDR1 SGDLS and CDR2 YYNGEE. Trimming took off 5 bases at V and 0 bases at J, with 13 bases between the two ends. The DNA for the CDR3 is TGTGCCAGCAGTCAGGCAGGATTTAGCACAGATACGCAGTATTTT. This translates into CASSQAGFSTDTQYF.

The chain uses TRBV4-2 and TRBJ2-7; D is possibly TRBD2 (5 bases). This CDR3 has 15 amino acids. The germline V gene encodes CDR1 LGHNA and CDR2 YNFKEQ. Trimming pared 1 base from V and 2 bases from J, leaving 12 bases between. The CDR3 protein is CASSQVDGGAYEQYF. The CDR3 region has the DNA TGTGCCAGCAGCCAAGTGGATGGAGGCGCCTACGAGCAGTACTTC.

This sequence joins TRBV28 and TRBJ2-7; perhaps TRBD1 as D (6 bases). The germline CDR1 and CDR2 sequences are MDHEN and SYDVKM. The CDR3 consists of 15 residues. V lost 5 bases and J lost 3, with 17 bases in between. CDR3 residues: CASSPRVGAHYEQYF. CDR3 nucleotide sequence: TGTGCCAGCAGTCCAAGGGTGGGGGCCCACTACGAGCAGTACTTC.

CDR3 DNA sequence: TGTGCCAGCCGACAGTGGGGAGATACGCAGTATTTT. Its protein product is CASRQWGDTQYF. This chain uses TRBV14 with TRBJ2-3, with D possibly being TRBD1 (5 bases). Germline values: CDR1 SGHDN, CDR2 FVKESK. The CDR3 has 12 amino acids. The V gene lost 8 bases and the J gene lost 5 bases, with 11 bases spanning the gap.